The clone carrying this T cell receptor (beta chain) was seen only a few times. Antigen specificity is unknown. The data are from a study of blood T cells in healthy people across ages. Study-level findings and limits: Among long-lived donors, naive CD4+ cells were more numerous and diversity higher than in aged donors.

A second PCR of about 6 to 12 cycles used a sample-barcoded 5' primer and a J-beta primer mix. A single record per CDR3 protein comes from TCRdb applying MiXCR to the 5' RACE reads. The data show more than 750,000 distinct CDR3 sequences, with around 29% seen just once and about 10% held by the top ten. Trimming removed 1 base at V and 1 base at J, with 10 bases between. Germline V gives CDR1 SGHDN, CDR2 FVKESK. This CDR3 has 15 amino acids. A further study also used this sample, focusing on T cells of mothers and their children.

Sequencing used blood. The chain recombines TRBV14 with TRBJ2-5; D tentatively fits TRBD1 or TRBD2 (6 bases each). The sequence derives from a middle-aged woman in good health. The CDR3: CASSQVRGPQETQYF. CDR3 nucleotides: TGTGCCAGCAGCCAAGTCCGGGGGCCCCAAGAGACCCAGTACTTC.